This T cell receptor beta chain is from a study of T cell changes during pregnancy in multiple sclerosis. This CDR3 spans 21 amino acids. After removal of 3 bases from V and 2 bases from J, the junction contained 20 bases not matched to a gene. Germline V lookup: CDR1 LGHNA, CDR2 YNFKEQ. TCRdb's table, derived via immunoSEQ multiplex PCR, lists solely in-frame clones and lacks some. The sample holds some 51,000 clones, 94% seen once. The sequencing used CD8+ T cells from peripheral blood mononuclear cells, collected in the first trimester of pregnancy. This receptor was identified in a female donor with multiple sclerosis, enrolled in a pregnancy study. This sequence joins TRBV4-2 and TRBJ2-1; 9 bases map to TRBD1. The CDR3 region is CASSQTRDREGRAAAYNEQFF. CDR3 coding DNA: TGTGCCAGCAGCCAGACTAGGGACAGGGAAGGTCGAGCGGCCGCCTACAATGAGCAGTTCTTC.